This entry lists 25 T cell receptor beta chains sequenced from one sample in a study of early T cells in non-severe SARS-CoV-2 infection. TCRdb reanalysed the 5' RACE reads using MiXCR and keeps one entry per CDR3 protein. This table holds 50,000 to 80,000 distinct CDR3 sequences, roughly 8.2% found once. The material was whole blood, obtained at baseline. These receptors came from an adult who was a healthcare worker with PCR-confirmed SARS-CoV-2 infection or an uninfected control (not recorded which).

J is TRBJ1-6 and V is TRBV10-3; D gene unclear. Germline V gives CDR1 ENHRY, CDR2 SYGVKD. Trimming removed 3 bases from V and 9 bases from J, with 15 bases in between. The CDR3 is 15 amino acids. The CDR3 reads CAISEYEGLGSPLHF. The CDR3 DNA reads TGTGCCATCAGTGAATATGAGGGTTTGGGTTCACCCCTCCACTTT.

This clonotype was seen more than once but under ten times. This rearrangement joins TRBV7-2 to TRBJ2-5; D gene ambiguous. The CDR3 covers 14 residues. Germline CDR1 and CDR2: SGHTA and FQGNSA. V was pared by 5 bases and J by 2 bases, with 12 bases between. The CDR3 nucleotides are TGTGCCAGCAGCCACGGCCGTAATCAAGAGACCCAGTACTTC. Translating it yields CASSHGRNQETQYF.

This clonotype was seen more than once but under ten times. The chain is built from TRBV7-9 and TRBJ2-2; D remains ambiguous. The CDR3 length is 14 residues. The germline CDR1 and CDR2 sequences are SEHNR and FQNEAQ (reference sequence). Trimming shortened V by 1 base and J by 4 bases, and 7 bases separated the two germline ends. The CDR3 DNA sequence: TGTGCCAGCAGCTTAGGAGGCGGCACCGGGGAGCTGTTTTTT. It specifies CASSLGGGTGELFF.

This clonotype was seen a few times. The CDR3 DNA follows: TGTGCCAGCAGCGCGGGACAGTTTAGCAATCAGCCCCAGCATTTT. Translating gives CASSAGQFSNQPQHF. The chain employs TRBV11-2 and TRBJ1-5; 7 bases are shared with TRBD1. V lost 5 bases to trimming and J lost 0 bases; unmatched junction nucleotides: 4. Germline V lookup: CDR1 SGHAT, CDR2 FQNNGV. The CDR3 is made up of 15 amino acids.

This clonotype was observed many times. The chain carries TRBV7-9 and TRBJ2-7, with 8 bases aligning to TRBD1. CDR3 length: 15 amino acids. V dropped 3 bases and J dropped 5; count of bases not matched to a gene: 9. Germline loops: CDR1 SEHNR, CDR2 FQNEAQ (reference sequence). The CDR3 reads CASSLVRQGNNEQYF. CDR3 nucleotides: TGTGCCAGCAGCTTGGTTAGACAGGGGAACAACGAGCAGTACTTC.

A few counts support this clonotype. The J gene is TRBJ2-7, the V gene TRBV6-1, with a tentative D call TRBD2 (6 bases). Per the germline V gene, CDR1 is MNHNS and CDR2 is SASEGT. Trimming took off 4 bases at V and 3 bases at J, with 19 bases between the two ends. The CDR3 is made up of 16 amino acids. The CDR3 sequence is CASSVTLGTPYYEQYF. The CDR3 DNA reads as TGTGCCAGCAGTGTGACCCTCGGGACTCCCTACTACGAGCAGTACTTC.

The table lists this clonotype with a few counts. The chain joins TRBV3-1 to TRBJ2-1; TRBD2 aligns across 11 bases. Trimming removed 0 bases from V and 0 bases from J; junction bases left unmatched: 7. The germline V gene has CDR1 LGHDT and CDR2 YNNKEL (reference sequence). The CDR3 has 19 amino acids. The CDR3 loop reads CASSQDRTSGRSSYNEQFF. The CDR3 nucleotides read TGTGCCAGCAGCCAAGATCGGACTAGCGGGCGCAGCTCCTACAATGAGCAGTTCTTC.

V gene TRBV7-3 combines with J gene TRBJ2-1, with 7 bases lining up with TRBD2. Germline V gives CDR1 SGHTA, CDR2 FQGTGA. The CDR3 contains 13 residues. Trimming removed 3 bases from V and 5 bases from J; junction bases left unmatched: 1. The CDR3 reads CASSFGTNNEQFF. In DNA, the CDR3 is TGTGCCAGCAGCTTCGGGACTAACAATGAGCAGTTCTTC.

This clonotype was counted many times. V is TRBV20-1 and J is TRBJ2-7; D possibly matches TRBD1 or TRBD2 (5 bases each). This CDR3 is 13 amino acids long. Trimming left V 5 bases short and J 2 bases short, with 13 bases between. Germline V gives CDR1 DFQATT, CDR2 SNEGSKA (reference sequence). CDR3 nucleotide sequence: TGCAGTGCTGTTAGGGACGAGACCTACGAGCAGTACTTC. Translating gives CSAVRDETYEQYF.

This clonotype is categorized as medium-sized (0.01 to 0.1%). The chain employs TRBV7-2 and TRBJ2-1; 9 positions match TRBD1. The CDR3 is 15 amino acids. The ends lost 3 bases at V and 6 bases at J; junction bases unmatched: 6. Germline CDR1 is SGHTA and CDR2 is FQGNSA. The CDR3 sequence is CASSFGQGSANEQFF. The CDR3 region has the DNA TGTGCCAGCAGCTTTGGACAGGGGTCAGCCAATGAGCAGTTCTTC.

The CDR3 DNA reads TGTGCCACCAGCAGAGATTGGGCAGGGGAGAACAATGAGCAGTTCTTC. Encoded protein: CATSRDWAGENNEQFF. The rearrangement uses TRBV15 and TRBJ2-1; possible D gene TRBD1, 6 bases. The CDR3 has 16 amino acids. Per germline, CDR1 LNHNV and CDR2 YYDKDF (reference sequence). V gave up 0 bases and J gave up 5 bases, with 14 bases separating them.

The table lists this clonotype with a few counts. The chain carries TRBV12-3 or TRBV12-4 and TRBJ2-1; tentative D call: TRBD2 (5 bases). V was pared by 2 bases and J by 5 bases, with 13 bases between. The CDR3 contains 15 residues. CDR3 sequence (DNA): TGTGCCAGCAGTTTATTAGCGCGGCGAAACAATGAGCAGTTCTTC. It specifies CASSLLARRNNEQFF.

There are many counts of this clonotype. This sequence joins TRBV11-2 and TRBJ2-7, with a possible D match to TRBD1 (5 bases). CDR3 length: 19 amino acids. Germline V CDR1 and CDR2: SGHAT, FQNNGV. Trimming removed 2 bases from V and 3 bases from J, with 26 bases in between. CDR3 nucleotides: TGTGCCAGCAGCTTAATGACAGTGAGAGGACCTGATGCACACTACGAGCAGTACTTC. It is translated as CASSLMTVRGPDAHYEQYF.

This clonotype was recorded at least ten times. The chain joins TRBV2 to TRBJ2-3; TRBD2 aligns across 9 bases. J lost 1 base, V lost 5 bases, and 7 bases had no gene match. This CDR3 has 16 residues. CDR1 and CDR2 from the germline V gene are SNHLY and FYNNEI. CDR3 region: CASSPRLADGTDTQYF. The DNA of the CDR3 is TGTGCCAGCAGTCCCCGACTAGCGGATGGCACAGATACGCAGTATTTT.

The J gene is TRBJ1-2, the V gene TRBV19, with a possible D match to TRBD1 (5 bases). Between the trimmed V and J ends, which lost 7 bases and 8 bases, there was a span of 20 bases. Per germline, CDR1 LNHDA and CDR2 SQIVND (reference sequence). This CDR3 spans 14 amino acids. Here the CDR3 reads CASTTLGADAGYTF. The DNA for the CDR3 is TGTGCCAGTACCACCCTTGGGGCAGATGCGGGCTACACCTTC. Based on the CDR3 plus reference TRBV19 and TRBJ1-2, the full variable domain is DGGITQSPKYLFRKEGQNVTLSCEQNLNHDAMYWYRQDPGQGLRLIYYSQIVNDFQKGDIAEGYSVSREKKESFPLTVTSAQKNPTAFYLCASTTLGADAGYTFGSGTRLTVV.

V gene TRBV12-3 or TRBV12-4 combines with J gene TRBJ2-3; D not resolved. This CDR3 has 13 amino acids. V lost 5 bases, J lost 6 bases, and 12 bases lay in between. As DNA, the CDR3 is TGTGCCAGCAGTGTCCCCTTTTTGGATACGCAGTATTTT. Translating it yields CASSVPFLDTQYF.

This clonotype was picked up many times. The V gene is TRBV20-1, the J gene TRBJ1-1; 8 nucleotides match TRBD1. The CDR3 has 13 residues. Germline-derived CDR1 and CDR2 are DFQATT and SNEGSKA (reference sequence). The V segment lost 2 bases and the J segment 2 bases; nucleotides outside the gene matches: 1. CDR3 region: CSARQGANTEAFF. The CDR3 DNA reads TGCAGTGCTAGACAGGGGGCCAACACTGAAGCTTTCTTT.

This clonotype was counted between two and nine times. This chain uses TRBV10-3 with TRBJ1-2; maybe TRBD1 (6 bases). The ends were cut back, 3 bases at V and 0 bases at J, with 11 bases in the middle. CDR1 and CDR2 from the germline V gene are ENHRY and SYGVKD. The CDR3 covers 15 residues. The CDR3 DNA is TGTGCCATCAGTGATTGGACAGCTACTAACTATGGCTACACCTTC. It yields the protein CAISDWTATNYGYTF.

This clonotype was picked up many times. V is TRBV10-3 and J is TRBJ2-1, with D perhaps TRBD2 (6 bases). The CDR3 has 11 residues. Looked up from germline, CDR1 is ENHRY and CDR2 is SYGVKD. V lost 11 bases and J lost 6, with 11 bases in between. The CDR3 DNA reads TGTGCCTCCGGGGACTCCAATGAGCAGTTCTTC. This sequence encodes CASGDSNEQFF.

This clonotype has a handful of counts. The V call is TRBV30, the J call TRBJ2-3; 9 nucleotides agree with TRBD2. The V segment lost 3 bases and the J segment 5 bases; nucleotides outside the gene matches: 9. The CDR3 loop spans 15 amino acids. The germline gives CDR1 GTSNPN, CDR2 SVGIG (reference sequence). CDR3 sequence reads: CAWRTSGYRQDTQYF. DNA for the CDR3: TGTGCCTGGAGGACTAGCGGCTACCGCCAAGATACGCAGTATTTT.

The chain uses TRBV12-3 or TRBV12-4 and TRBJ1-6; 9 bases align to TRBD1. Trimming at V came to 3 bases and at J to 7 bases, leaving 7 bases not matched to a gene. There are 16 residues in the CDR3. This CDR3 is CASSLISGTGNSPLHF. CDR3 bases: TGTGCCAGCAGTTTGATTTCCGGGACAGGGAATTCACCCCTCCACTTT.

This clonotype was detected only a few times. The junction differs from germline at one of its ends, possibly a read error. The chain links TRBV25-1 to TRBJ2-6; a weak D match, TRBD1 (6 bases). The CDR3 consists of 15 residues. The germline gives CDR1 MGHDK, CDR2 SYGVNS. CDR3: CASSGRGSGANVLIF. The CDR3 DNA reads TGTGCCAGCAGTGGGAGAGGATCAGGGGCCAACGTCCTGATTTTC.

This clonotype has at least ten counts. The chain carries TRBV12-5 and TRBJ2-3; 10 positions agree with TRBD1. Germline loops: CDR1 LGHNT, CDR2 FRNRAP. The CDR3 is 16 residues long. With 6 bases clipped from V and 3 bases from J, the junction kept 9 bases outside the gene matches. The CDR3 spells CASGRDRGLSTDTQYF. The CDR3, as DNA: TGTGCTAGTGGGAGGGACAGGGGACTCTCGACAGATACGCAGTATTTT.

This clonotype has a handful of counts. The rearrangement links TRBV7-9 to TRBJ2-7; 11 bases fit TRBD2. Losses at the gene ends were 2 bases for V and 4 bases for J; bases not matched to a gene: 7. From germline, CDR1 is SEHNR and CDR2 FQNEAQ (reference sequence). The CDR3 totals 16 residues. CDR3 in amino acids: CASSLRLAGSSYEQYF. The CDR3 DNA is TGTGCCAGCAGCTTAAGACTAGCGGGGTCGTCGTACGAGCAGTACTTC. Filled out from reference TRBV7-9 and TRBJ2-7, the complete variable domain reads DTGVSQNPRHKITKRGQNVTFRCDPISEHNRLYWYRQTLGQGPEFLTYFQNEAQLEKSRLLSDRFSAERPKGSFSTLEIQRTEQGDSAMYLCASSLRLAGSSYEQYFGPGTRLTVT.

The chain employs TRBV10-1 and TRBJ1-2; no reliable D call. From germline, CDR1 is WNHNN and CDR2 SYGVQD (reference sequence). Trimming pared 4 bases from V and 8 bases from J, leaving 14 bases between. The CDR3 spans 13 residues. The CDR3 is CASSGGFLGGYTF. DNA of the CDR3: TGCGCCAGCAGTGGTGGCTTTTTGGGAGGCTACACCTTC.